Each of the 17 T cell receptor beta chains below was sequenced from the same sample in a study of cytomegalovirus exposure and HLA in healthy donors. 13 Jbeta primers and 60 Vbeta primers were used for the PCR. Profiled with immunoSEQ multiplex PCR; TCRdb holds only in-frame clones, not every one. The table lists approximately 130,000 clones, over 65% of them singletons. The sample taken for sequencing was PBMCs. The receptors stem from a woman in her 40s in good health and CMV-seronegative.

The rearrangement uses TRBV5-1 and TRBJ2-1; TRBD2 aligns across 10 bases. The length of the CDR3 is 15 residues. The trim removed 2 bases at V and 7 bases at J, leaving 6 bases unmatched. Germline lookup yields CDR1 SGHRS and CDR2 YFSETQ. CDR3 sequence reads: CASSLSLAGANEQFF. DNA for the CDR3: TGCGCCAGCAGCTTAAGTCTAGCGGGAGCGAATGAGCAGTTCTTC.

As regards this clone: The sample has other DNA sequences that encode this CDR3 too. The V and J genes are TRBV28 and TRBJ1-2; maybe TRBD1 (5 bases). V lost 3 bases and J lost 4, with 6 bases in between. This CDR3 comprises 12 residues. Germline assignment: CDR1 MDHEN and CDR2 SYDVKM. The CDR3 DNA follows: TGTGCCAGCAGTTTGGGGGGCTATGGCTACACCTTC. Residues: CASSLGGYGYTF.

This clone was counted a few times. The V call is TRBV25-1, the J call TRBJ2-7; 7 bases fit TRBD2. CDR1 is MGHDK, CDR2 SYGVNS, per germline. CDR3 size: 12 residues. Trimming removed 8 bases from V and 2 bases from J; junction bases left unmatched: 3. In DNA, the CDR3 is TGTGCCAGCTGGGGAGGGCCCTACGAGCAGTACTTC. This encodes CASWGGPYEQYF.

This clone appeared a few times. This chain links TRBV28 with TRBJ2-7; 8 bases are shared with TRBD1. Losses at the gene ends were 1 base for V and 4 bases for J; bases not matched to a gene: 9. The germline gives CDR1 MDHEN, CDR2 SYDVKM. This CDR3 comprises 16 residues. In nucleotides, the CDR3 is TGTGCCAGCAGTTTATCAGGGAGCAGGGGGCTGTACGAGCAGTACTTC. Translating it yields CASSLSGSRGLYEQYF.

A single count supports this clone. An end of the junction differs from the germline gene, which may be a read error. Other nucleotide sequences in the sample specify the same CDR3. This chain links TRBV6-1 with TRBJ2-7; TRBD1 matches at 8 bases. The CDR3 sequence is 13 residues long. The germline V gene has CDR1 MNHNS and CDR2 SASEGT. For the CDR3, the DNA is TGTGCCAGCAGTGATTGGACAGGGCGCGAGCAATACTTC. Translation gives CASSDWTGREQYF.

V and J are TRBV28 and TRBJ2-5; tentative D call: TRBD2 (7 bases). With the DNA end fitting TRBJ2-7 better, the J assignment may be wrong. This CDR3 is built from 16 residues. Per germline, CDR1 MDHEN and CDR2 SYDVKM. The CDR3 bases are TGTGCCAGCAGTTTAGGGGGCGGGAGCTCTCCCTACGAGCAGTACTTC. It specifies CASSLGGGSSPYEQYF.

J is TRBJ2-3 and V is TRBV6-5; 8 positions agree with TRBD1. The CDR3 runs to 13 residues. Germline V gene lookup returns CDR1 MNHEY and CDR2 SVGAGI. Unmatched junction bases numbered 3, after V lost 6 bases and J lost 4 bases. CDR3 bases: TGTGCCAGCAGACAGGGGGTTGCAGATACGCAGTATTTT. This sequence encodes CASRQGVADTQYF.

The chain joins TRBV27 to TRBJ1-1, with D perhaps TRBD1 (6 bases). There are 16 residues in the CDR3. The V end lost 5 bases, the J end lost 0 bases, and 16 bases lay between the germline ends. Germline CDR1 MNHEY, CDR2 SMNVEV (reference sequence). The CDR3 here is CASSPDRSPMNTEAFF. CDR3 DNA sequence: TGTGCCAGCAGTCCAGACAGGTCCCCTATGAACACTGAAGCTTTCTTT.

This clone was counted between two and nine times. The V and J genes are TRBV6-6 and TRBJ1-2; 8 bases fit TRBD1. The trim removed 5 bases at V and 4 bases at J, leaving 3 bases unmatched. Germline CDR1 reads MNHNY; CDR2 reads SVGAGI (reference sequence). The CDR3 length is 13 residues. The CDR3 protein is CASSPTGGYGYTF. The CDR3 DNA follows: TGTGCCAGCAGTCCCACAGGGGGCTATGGCTACACCTTC.

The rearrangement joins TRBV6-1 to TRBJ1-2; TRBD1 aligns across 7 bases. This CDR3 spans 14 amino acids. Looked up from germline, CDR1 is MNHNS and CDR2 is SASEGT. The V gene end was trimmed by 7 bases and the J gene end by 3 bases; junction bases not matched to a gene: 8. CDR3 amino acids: CASIRGQRDYGYTF. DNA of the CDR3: TGTGCCAGCATCCGGGGACAGAGGGACTATGGCTACACCTTC.

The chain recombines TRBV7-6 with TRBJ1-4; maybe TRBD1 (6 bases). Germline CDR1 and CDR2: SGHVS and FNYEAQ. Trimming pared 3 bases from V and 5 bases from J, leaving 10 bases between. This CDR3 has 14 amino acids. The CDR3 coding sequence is TGTGCCAGCAGCTTGAGGACAGCAAATGAAAAACTGTTTTTT. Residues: CASSLRTANEKLFF.

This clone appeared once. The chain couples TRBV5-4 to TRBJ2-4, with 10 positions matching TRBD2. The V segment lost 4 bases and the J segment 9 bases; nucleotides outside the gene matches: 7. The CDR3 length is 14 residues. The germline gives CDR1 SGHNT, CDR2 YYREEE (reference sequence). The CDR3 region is CASSRTSGAPIQYF. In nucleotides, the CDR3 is TGTGCCAGCAGCCGGACTAGCGGAGCCCCCATTCAGTACTTC.

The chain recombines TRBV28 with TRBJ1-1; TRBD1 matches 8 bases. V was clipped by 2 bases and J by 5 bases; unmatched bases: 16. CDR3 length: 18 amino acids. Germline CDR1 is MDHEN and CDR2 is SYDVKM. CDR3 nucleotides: TGTGCCAGCAGTTTAACCGGACAGGGAGAATCGGTTGGGACTGAAGCTTTCTTT. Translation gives CASSLTGQGESVGTEAFF.

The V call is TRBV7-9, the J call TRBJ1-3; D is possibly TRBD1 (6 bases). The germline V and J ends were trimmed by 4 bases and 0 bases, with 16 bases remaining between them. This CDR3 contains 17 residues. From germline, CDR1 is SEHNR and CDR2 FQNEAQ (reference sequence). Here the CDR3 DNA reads TGTGCCAGCAGCTCCGCGACAGGCCGACTCTCTGGAAACACCATATATTTT. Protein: CASSSATGRLSGNTIYF.

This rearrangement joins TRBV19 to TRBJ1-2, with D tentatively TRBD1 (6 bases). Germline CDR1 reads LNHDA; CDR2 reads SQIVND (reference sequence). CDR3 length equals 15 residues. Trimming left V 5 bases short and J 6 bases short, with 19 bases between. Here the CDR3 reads CASSPAGDRKNGYTF. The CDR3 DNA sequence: TGTGCCAGTAGTCCTGCGGGCGACAGGAAAAATGGCTACACCTTC.

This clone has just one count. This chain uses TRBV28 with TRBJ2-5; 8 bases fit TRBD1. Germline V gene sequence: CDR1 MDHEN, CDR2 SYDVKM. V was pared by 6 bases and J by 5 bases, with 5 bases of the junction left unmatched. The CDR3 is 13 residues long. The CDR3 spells CASRGTGWETQYF. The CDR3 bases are TGTGCCAGCAGGGGGACAGGCTGGGAGACCCAGTACTTC.

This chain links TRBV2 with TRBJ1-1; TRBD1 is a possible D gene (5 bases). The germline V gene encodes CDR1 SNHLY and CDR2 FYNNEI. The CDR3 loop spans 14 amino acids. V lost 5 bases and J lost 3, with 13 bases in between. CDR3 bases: TGTGCCAGCAGTAATACAGGTCGGGACACTGAAGCTTTCTTT. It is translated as CASSNTGRDTEAFF.